The 8 T cell receptor beta chains below were found in one sample sequenced in a study of tumor-infiltrating lymphocytes in primary liver carcinoma. Unsorted whole blood served as the source of blood RNA, and germline DNA was extracted as well. Priming with a constant-region primer yielded TCR beta cDNA from 450 to 600 ng total RNA. Libraries of TCR beta came from three nested multiplex PCR rounds with slightly modified ARM-PCR. Investigators reported that the first two PCR rounds, at roughly 10 cycles each, used TRBV1-TRBV30 forward primers with a C-beta reverse primer. TCRdb re-called the multiplex PCR reads with MiXCR, one entry per CDR3 protein. Of about 320,000 distinct CDR3 sequences listed, over 55% were seen once; the top ten hold around 9.5%. The sequenced material came from peripheral blood. Receptors originate from a middle-aged man with primary liver carcinoma and hepatitis B virus infection.

Turning to this clonotype: Germline and junction disagree at one end, which may indicate a read error. This rearrangement joins TRBV6-8 to TRBJ2-1; D remains ambiguous. Germline lookup yields CDR1 MNHGY and CDR2 SAAAGT. The CDR3 loop spans 18 amino acids. The CDR3 protein is CASTSLTVRRSSYNEEFF. CDR3 nucleotides: TGTGCCAGCACCAGTCTCACGGTCCGGAGAAGCTCCTACAATGAGGAGTTCTTC.

On this clonotype itself: It may be a read error: a sequence one base away is much more abundant. V gene TRBV10-3 combines with J gene TRBJ2-3, with D maybe TRBD2 (6 bases). Trimming cost V 6 bases and J 4 bases, with 20 bases left between them. Per the germline V gene, CDR1 is ENHRY and CDR2 is SYGVKD. This CDR3 is built from 16 residues. The CDR3 region is CAISKRSQGGADTQYF. The CDR3 DNA sequence: TGTGCCATCAGCAAGAGATCTCAGGGAGGAGCAGATACGCAGTATTTT.

About this clonotype itself: Here the CDR3 omits its conserved ending phenylalanine or tryptophan, so a read error is the likely source. It is unclear where the CDR3 begins or ends on the DNA, so no DNA is shown, and the CDR3 is as TCRdb lists it. The CDR3 loop is CASSPSGSGRDNEQLY. The rearrangement links TRBV5-6 to TRBJ2-1; the table's D call of TRBD2 was not tested on the DNA. The germline V gene has CDR1 SGHDT and CDR2 YYEEEE. The CDR3 is 16 amino acids long, termini counted.

The chain combines TRBV5-1 with TRBJ2-5, with D uncertain. Germline CDR1 SGHRS, CDR2 YFSETQ. V shed 0 bases and J shed 0 bases, with 9 bases lying between them. The length of the CDR3 is 15 residues. The CDR3 is CASSLANSYQETQYF. The DNA for the CDR3 is TGCGCCAGCAGCTTGGCCAACTCGTACCAAGAGACCCAGTACTTC. The complete variable domain, with remaining parts taken from reference TRBV5-1 and TRBJ2-5, reads KAGVTQTPRYLIKTRGQQVTLSCSPISGHRSVSWYQQTPGQGLQFLFEYFSETQRNKGNFPGRFSGRQFSNSRSEMNVSTLELGDSALYLCASSLANSYQETQYFGPGTRLLVL.

This sequence joins TRBV20-1 and TRBJ2-5, with a tentative D call TRBD2 (6 bases). CDR3 length: 15 amino acids. Germline V CDR1 and CDR2: DFQATT, SNEGSKA (reference sequence). Trimming took off 2 bases at V and 0 bases at J, with 13 bases between the two ends. The CDR3 loop is CSARLAGKDQETQYF. The CDR3 DNA follows: TGCAGTGCTAGATTGGCGGGGAAGGACCAAGAGACCCAGTACTTC.

This clonotype occurred many times. The chain joins TRBV12-3 or TRBV12-4 to TRBJ1-2; 10 positions agree with TRBD1. J gave up 4 bases and V 8 bases, and 7 bases lay outside the gene matches. The CDR3 length is 14 residues. CDR3 protein: CASSTGGEGYGYTF. The DNA for the CDR3 is TGTGCCAGCTCGACAGGGGGCGAAGGCTATGGCTACACCTTC.

This clonotype was seen more than once but under ten times. The rearrangement uses TRBV7-9 and TRBJ2-5; TRBD2 might be the D (5 bases). CDR1 and CDR2 (germline): SEHNR, FQNEAQ (reference sequence). Trimming removed 4 bases at V and 4 bases at J, with 16 bases between. This CDR3 comprises 15 residues. The CDR3 DNA is TGTGCCAGCAGCTGGACCCGGGAAATTCGAGAGACCCAGTACTTC. Translating it yields CASSWTREIRETQYF.

The chain has TRBV29-1 and TRBJ1-4; D perhaps matches TRBD1 (5 bases). The CDR3 extends over 13 amino acids. Trimming cost V 6 bases and J 9 bases, with 17 bases left between them. Germline V gene data show CDR1 as SQVTM and CDR2 as ANQGSEA. The CDR3 sequence: CSVATGLGKKLFF. CDR3 coding DNA: TGCAGCGTCGCGACGGGACTAGGGAAAAAACTGTTTTTT.